Reported below is one TCR beta chain. Germline lookup yields CDR1 SGDLS and CDR2 YYNGEE. CDR3 length equals 14 residues. V was trimmed by 0 bases and J by 1 base, leaving 7 bases between them. This sample stems from a study of blood T cell repertoires in COVID-19. As for the study in general: Researchers got acute and convalescent COVID-19 samples from the United States, Italy and Spain. The analysed material was cDNA or gDNA that came from T cells, B-cell-depleted T cells, or PBMCs.

Study processing details: From reference gene primer amplification, estimates of nucleated cell counts were derived. Sequenced by immunoSEQ multiplex PCR; TCRdb stores in-frame clones only, minus some. V, J and clone size derive from that table, while D and trimming were established from the DNA sequence. The sample includes roughly 130,000 clones, about 76% of them seen just once. Sequences were obtained from peripheral blood. This TCR derives from a man at least 80 years old with acute or convalescent COVID-19. This chain uses TRBV9 with TRBJ2-5, with D uncertain. The chain's CDR3 is CASSVGGSQETQYF. The CDR3 nucleotides are TGTGCCAGCAGCGTAGGTGGCAGCCAAGAGACCCAGTACTTC. The full variable domain, its missing parts supplied by reference TRBV9 and TRBJ2-5, is DSGVTQTPKHLITATGQRVTLRCSPRSGDLSVYWYQQSLDQGLQFLIQYYNGEERAKGNILERFSAQQFPDLHSELNLSSLELGDSALYFCASSVGGSQETQYFGPGTRLLVL.